A selection of T cell receptor beta chains follows, all from one sample in a study of T cell changes during pregnancy in multiple sclerosis. Profiling relied on immunoSEQ multiplex PCR, and the TCRdb table lists in-frame clones only, not all of them. The sample lists under 85,000 clones, 90% to 95% seen once, with 0.58% in the top ten. The specimen was peripheral blood, collected in the third trimester of pregnancy. The receptors shown here come from a female donor with multiple sclerosis, enrolled in a pregnancy study. CDR3s include the opening cysteine and the closing phenylalanine or tryptophan. A D gene is named only where the DNA matches it firmly. Clone size is stated in some rows and not others, as once, few, many or a class when expanded.

NA	TRBD1	TRBV19	TRBJ1-5	TGTGCCAGTAGTATCAGTAGAGGGGGCACGGAGCCCCAGCATTTT	CASSISRGGTEPQHF
NA	TRBD1	TRBV6-5	TRBJ1-3	TGTGCCAGCTACGCCGGGACAGGGCTCGGAAACACCATATATTTT	CASYAGTGLGNTIYF
NA	TRBD1	TRBV5-4	TRBJ2-7	TGTGCCAGCAGCTTGGGAGGACAGGTGCTCGAGCAGTACTTC	CASSLGGQVLEQYF
NA	NA	TRBV11-3	TRBJ1-1	TGTGCCAGCAGCCCCCCCAGCGAGAACACTGAAGCTTTCTTT	CASSPPSENTEAFF
NA	NA	TRBV12-5	TRBJ2-7	TGTGCTAGTGGTTTGGTACGGGTACAGTACTTC	CASGLVRVQYF
NA	NA	TRBV4-3	TRBJ1-1	TGCGCCAGCAGCCAATCTGTCGGGACTTTTAACACTGAAGCTTTCTTT	CASSQSVGTFNTEAFF
once	NA	TRBV30	TRBJ2-7	TGTGCCTGGGGGCGGGTCGGCTACGAGCAGTACTTC	CAWGRVGYEQYF
NA	TRBD1	TRBV5-6	TRBJ2-3	TGTGCCAGCAGCTTGGGGGACAGGGTCGACACAGATACGCAGTATTTT	CASSLGDRVDTDTQYF
few	NA	TRBV18	TRBJ1-1	TGTGCCAGCTCCCTAGGTGGGAACACTGAAGCTTTCTTT	CASSLGGNTEAFF
NA	TRBD1	TRBV19	TRBJ2-3	TGTGCCAGTGAGGGGGACAGCAGCACAGATACGCAGTATTTT	CASEGDSSTDTQYF
NA	TRBD2	TRBV4-3	TRBJ2-2	TGCGCCAGCAGCCACTCACTAGCGGGGGACACCGGGGAGCTGTTTTTT	CASSHSLAGDTGELFF
NA	TRBD1	TRBV19	TRBJ1-6	TGTGCCAGTAGACCCGGGACAGGGATATCACCCCTCCACTTT	CASRPGTGISPLHF
NA	NA	TRBV6-6	TRBJ2-2	TGTGCCAGCAGTTATCTCGGGGGAACCGGGGAGCTGTTTTTT	CASSYLGGTGELFF
NA	NA	TRBV7-7	TRBJ2-5	TGTGCTAGCAGCCGCGGGGGCCCACAAGAGACCCAGTACTTC	CASSRGGPQETQYF
NA	TRBD1	TRBV5-6	TRBJ2-5	TGTGCCAGCAGCCTTGGGGGGACAGGGGGAGAGACCCAGTACTTC	CASSLGGTGGETQYF
NA	NA	TRBV7-9	TRBJ1-1	TGTGCCAGCAGCTTAGATTTAGGAGGGAACACTGAAGCTTTCTTT	CASSLDLGGNTEAFF
NA	TRBD2	TRBV11-2	TRBJ2-5	TGTGCCAGCAGCCAGCTAGCGGGGGGGCGGGAGACCCAGTACTTC	CASSQLAGGRETQYF
NA	NA	TRBV4-3	TRBJ1-2	TGCGCCAGCAGCCAAGCGGGGTTTGGTAACTATGGCTACACCTTC	CASSQAGFGNYGYTF
NA	NA	TRBV19	TRBJ1-2	TGTGCCAGTAGTCCCCTCTCCCTCAGGGGAAACTATGGCTACACCTTC	CASSPLSLRGNYGYTF
NA	NA	TRBV7-8	TRBJ1-1	TGTGCCAGCAGCTTAGGAGCGGTTGCGAACACTGAAGCTTTCTTT	CASSLGAVANTEAFF
NA	TRBD1	TRBV9	TRBJ2-7	TGTGCCAGCAGTGACAGGGTAAGCTCCTACGAGCAGTACTTC	CASSDRVSSYEQYF
NA	TRBD2	TRBV4-3	TRBJ2-5	TGCGCCAGCAGCCAAGCCCTGACAAGGGGAGGGGAGACCCAGTACTTC	CASSQALTRGGETQYF
NA	TRBD2	TRBV29-1	TRBJ2-3	TGCAGCCCATGGGGACTAGCGGGGGGGTCCCTTTACACAGATACGCAGTATTTT	CSPWGLAGGSLYTDTQYF
NA	NA	TRBV6-5	TRBJ2-2	TGTGCCAGCAGTTTGGGGACACTTTACACCGGGGAGCTGTTTTTT	CASSLGTLYTGELFF
many	NA	TRBV7-2	TRBJ1-2	TGTGCCAGCAGCCCACCCCTCGGGGGCTACACCTTC	CASSPPLGGYTF
once	TRBD1	TRBV4-3	TRBJ2-1	TGCGCCAGCGGCCAGGCCGGGACAGGGGAAGCCTACAATGAGCAGTTCTTC	CASGQAGTGEAYNEQFF
once	NA	TRBV7-3	TRBJ1-2	TGTGCCAGCAGCTTAGGTAGTTGGCAGACTCACGGCTATGGCTACACCTTC	CASSLGSWQTHGYGYTF
NA	NA	TRBV6-4	TRBJ2-3	TGTGCCAGCAGTGGTGGACAGGGAGGGAGAGATACGCAGTATTTT	CASSGGQGGRDTQYF
NA	NA	TRBV6-5	TRBJ1-1	TGTGCCAGCAGTTTTAGTGGAGCTGAAGCTTTCTTT	CASSFSGAEAFF
NA	TRBD2	TRBV2	TRBJ2-7	TGTGCCAGCAGGGGCGACACCTTTAGCGGGCCTCCCTACGAGCAGTACTTC	CASRGDTFSGPPYEQYF
NA	NA	TRBV18	TRBJ1-2	TGTGCCAGCTCGGTAGGGGCCTCCTGGGGCTACACCTTC	CASSVGASWGYTF
NA	NA	TRBV7-2	TRBJ2-5	TGTGCCAGCAGTTTACACCGGGGCCAAGAGACCCAGTACTTC	CASSLHRGQETQYF
NA	NA	TRBV6-1	TRBJ1-5	TGTGCCAGCAGTGAAGCCTTGGGGGGGAGTCAGCCCCAGCATTTT	CASSEALGGSQPQHF
NA	NA	TRBV5-4	TRBJ2-5	TGTGCCAGCAGCTTCGAGGGCGAAGAGACCCAGTACTTC	CASSFEGEETQYF
once	NA	TRBV27	TRBJ1-1	TGTGCCAGCAGTTTATCGGAGGGGGGGGACACTGAAGCTTTCTTT	CASSLSEGGDTEAFF
NA	NA	TRBV9	TRBJ1-2	TGTGCCAGCAGCGCTCAACAGGTGGCGACTAACTATGGCTACACCTTC	CASSAQQVATNYGYTF
NA	TRBD1	TRBV15	TRBJ1-1	TGTGCCACCAGCAGGTCACAGGGGTTGTCTTTCTTT	CATSRSQGLSFF
NA	NA	TRBV2	TRBJ2-3	TGTGCCACCTCCGGACAGCTCCAATCTGTTACGCAGTATTTT	CATSGQLQSVTQYF
few	NA	TRBV7-2	TRBJ1-1	TGTGCCAGCAGCTGGGACAAGAACACTGAAGCTTTCTTT	CASSWDKNTEAFF
NA	TRBD1	TRBV9	TRBJ1-2	TGTGCCAGCAGCCTCGCCGGGACAGGGGGCGGCTACACCTTC	CASSLAGTGGGYTF
NA	NA	TRBV30	TRBJ2-6	TGTGCCTGGAGTACAGGGTTAGGTGGGGCCAACGTCCTGACTTTC	CAWSTGLGGANVLTF
NA	NA	TRBV18	TRBJ1-5	TGTGCCAGCTCACCAGAAAGGAGCAACAATCAGCCCCAGCATTTT	CASSPERSNNQPQHF
NA	NA	TRBV7-8	TRBJ1-2	TGTGCCAGCAGCTTAGCGCAGGGGTATGGCTACACCTTC	CASSLAQGYGYTF
NA	TRBD1	TRBV9	TRBJ1-1	TGTGCCAGCAGCGTAGGAGGGGGCCTCACTGAAGCTTTCTTT	CASSVGGGLTEAFF
NA	NA	TRBV18	TRBJ1-6	TGTGCCAGCTCACCCCTCCCATCAGGGGCTAGCCTGGACTCACCCCTCCACTTT	CASSPLPSGASLDSPLHF
NA	NA	TRBV12-2	TRBJ1-2	TGTGCAAGTCGCAAAGGACAGGGGGCAACCTATGGCTACACCTTC	CASRKGQGATYGYTF
NA	TRBD1	TRBV6-6	TRBJ2-7	TGTGCCAGCAGCCAGCGGGACAGGGCAGGCGAGCAGTACTTC	CASSQRDRAGEQYF
few	TRBD1	TRBV5-1	TRBJ1-1	TGCGCCAGCAGCTGGACAGGGTATGACACTGAAGCTTTCTTT	CASSWTGYDTEAFF
NA	TRBD2	TRBV27	TRBJ2-5	TGTGCCAGCAGCACGAATAGCGGGGGGGCGGGTCGAGAGACCCAGTACTTC	CASSTNSGGAGRETQYF
NA	TRBD2	TRBV5-1	TRBJ2-7	TGCGCCAGCGCGGGGGCCTACGAGCAGTACTTC	CASAGAYEQYF
NA	TRBD1	TRBV28	TRBJ1-6	TGTGCCAGCAGCCGATCCGGGACAGGGTGGCCACCCCTCCACTTT	CASSRSGTGWPPLHF
NA	TRBD1	TRBV5-4	TRBJ1-3	TGTGCCAGCAGCTCCCACGAGGGGGCTGGGTGGGGAAACACCATATATTTT	CASSSHEGAGWGNTIYF
NA	TRBD1	TRBV7-2	TRBJ2-6	TGTGCCAGCAGCTTATATGGGGGACAGGGGACTTCTGGGGCCAACGTCCTGACTTTC	CASSLYGGQGTSGANVLTF
NA	TRBD1	TRBV7-9	TRBJ1-2	TGTGCCAGCAGCCTGGGGACAGGGGGCAGCTATGGCTACACCTTC	CASSLGTGGSYGYTF
NA	TRBD1	TRBV25-1	TRBJ1-6	TGTGCCAGCAGCTGGACAGGGGGTAATTCACCCCTCCACTTT	CASSWTGGNSPLHF